Below, 21 T cell receptor beta chains from the same sample are listed, as sequenced in a study of blood T cell repertoires in COVID-19 (dated by TCRdb to 2018 to 2021). The library came from the immunoSEQ multiplex PCR assay. TCRdb carries this immuneACCESS record with in-frame sequences only. Its versions omit some clonotypes, under half of them owing to an unresolved V gene in the studies checked, with the rest unexplained. This sample holds roughly 75,000 clones; 75% to 95% were observed only once. The top ten constitute less than 9% of the sample. The specimen sequenced was peripheral blood. Receptors originate from a human donor in a cohort sampled during active COVID-19.

This chain links TRBV24-1 with TRBJ2-7, with 9 bases matching TRBD1. V was clipped by 7 bases and J by 5 bases; unmatched bases: 14. The CDR3 contains 16 residues. Germline CDR1 is KGHDR and CDR2 is SFDVKD. CDR3 in amino acids: CATRGRWTGVFHEQYF. The CDR3 DNA reads as TGTGCCACCAGGGGAAGGTGGACAGGGGTTTTTCACGAGCAGTACTTC.

The chain recombines TRBV18 with TRBJ1-2, with 8 bases aligning to TRBD1. J was trimmed by 2 bases and V by 3 bases; bases with no gene match: 5. Germline V gene lookup returns CDR1 KGHSH and CDR2 LQKENI. This CDR3 comprises 15 residues. CDR3 amino acids: CASSPSTGANYGYTF. Here the CDR3 DNA reads TGTGCCAGCTCACCTTCGACAGGGGCGAACTATGGCTACACCTTC.

The gene calls are TRBV4-1 and TRBJ2-7; TRBD1 is a possible D gene (6 bases). Germline V gene sequence: CDR1 MGHRA, CDR2 YSYEKL. Trimming took 0 bases from V and 1 from J, leaving 16 bases between them. The CDR3 has 17 amino acids. CDR3 amino acids: CASSQDRQAHNSYEQYF. The CDR3 DNA reads as TGCGCCAGCAGCCAAGACCGACAGGCCCACAATTCCTACGAGCAGTACTTC.

The chain employs TRBV9 and TRBJ2-5; 12 bases map to TRBD2. The CDR3 runs to 16 residues. Germline V gene data show CDR1 as SGDLS and CDR2 as YYNGEE. The junction had 5 bases not matched to a gene; V was cut back by 4 bases and J by 1 base. CDR3 residues: CASSLRTSGVQETQYF. Written as DNA, the CDR3 is TGTGCCAGCAGCCTGCGGACTAGCGGGGTCCAAGAGACCCAGTACTTC.

The rearrangement uses TRBV30 and TRBJ2-1; 10 bases are a match to TRBD2. Unmatched junction bases numbered 9, after V lost 1 base and J lost 6 bases. Per germline, CDR1 GTSNPN and CDR2 SVGIG (reference sequence). CDR3 size: 16 residues. The CDR3 here is CAWSGLAGESANEQFF. The CDR3 DNA reads TGTGCCTGGAGTGGACTAGCGGGTGAATCAGCCAATGAGCAGTTCTTC.

About this clone itself: Distinct nucleotide sequences in the sample also encode this CDR3. The rearrangement uses TRBV10-3 and TRBJ1-2; 8 nucleotides match TRBD1. The CDR3 loop spans 12 amino acids. Germline values: CDR1 ENHRY, CDR2 SYGVKD. Trimming removed 4 bases from V and 8 bases from J; junction bases left unmatched: 3. The DNA for the CDR3 is TGTGCCATCAGTGCGGACAGGGTAGGCTACACCTTC. It specifies CAISADRVGYTF.

In this sample, this clone turned up once. This chain links TRBV27 with TRBJ2-7; D is ambiguous. The CDR3 is 11 amino acids. Germline CDR1 is MNHEY and CDR2 is SMNVEV (reference sequence). V lost 5 bases and J 3 bases, leaving 5 bases between the germline ends. CDR3 nucleotides: TGTGCCAGCAGTACGAGCTACGAGCAGTACTTC. The encoded protein is CASSTSYEQYF.

The chain couples TRBV6-2 or TRBV6-3 to TRBJ2-7; 7 positions agree with TRBD1. The V and J ends lost 6 bases and 5 bases, in that order; junction bases with no gene match: 7. CDR3 size: 13 residues. Per the germline V gene, CDR1 is MNHEY and CDR2 is SVGEGT. The chain's CDR3 is CASSPDRLDEQYF. The CDR3 coding sequence is TGTGCCAGCAGCCCGGACAGGTTAGACGAGCAGTACTTC.

The genes are TRBV10-1 and TRBJ1-2; a possible D gene is TRBD1 (5 bases). Germline lookup yields CDR1 WNHNN and CDR2 SYGVQD (reference sequence). Trimming took 0 bases from V and 5 from J, leaving 10 bases between them. The CDR3 has 14 amino acids. In DNA form, the CDR3 reads TGCGCCAGCAGTGAGTCGGGACTCCCGTATGGCTACACCTTC. Amino acid sequence: CASSESGLPYGYTF.

This chain links TRBV6-5 with TRBJ1-3, with 8 nucleotides matching TRBD1. CDR1 is MNHEY, CDR2 SVGAGI, per germline. The CDR3 is 15 residues long. The V and J ends lost 6 bases and 0 bases, in that order; junction bases with no gene match: 4. Written as DNA, the CDR3 is TGTGCCAGCAGCGCCACAGGGGGCTCTGGAAACACCATATATTTT. Translation: CASSATGGSGNTIYF.

The gene calls are TRBV30 and TRBJ1-5; 9 bases are a match to TRBD1. CDR1 and CDR2 (germline): GTSNPN, SVGIG (reference sequence). CDR3 length: 14 residues. With V trimmed by 2 bases and J by 4 bases, 3 bases remained unmatched. The CDR3: CAWSRGTGNQPQHF. In nucleotides, the CDR3 is TGTGCCTGGAGTAGAGGGACAGGGAATCAGCCCCAGCATTTT.

The CDR3 nucleotides are TGTGCCAGCTCACCCAACCGGGAAGAAAAACTGTTTTTT. As protein: CASSPNREEKLFF. The rearrangement joins TRBV18 to TRBJ1-4; D uncertain. The V end lost 3 bases, the J end lost 8 bases, and 10 bases lay between the germline ends. The CDR3 consists of 13 residues. Looked up from germline, CDR1 is KGHSH and CDR2 is LQKENI.

The chain recombines TRBV29-1 with TRBJ1-4; the D gene is possibly TRBD1 (6 bases). Germline V gene sequence: CDR1 SQVTM, CDR2 ANQGSEA. The CDR3 length is 13 residues. V lost 8 bases, J lost 5 bases, and 15 bases lay in between. CDR3 region: CSSRGGGNEKLFF. The DNA for the CDR3 is TGCAGCTCAAGAGGGGGGGGGAATGAAAAACTGTTTTTT.

This chain links TRBV7-2 with TRBJ1-1, with 9 bases identical to TRBD1. J gave up 1 base and V 5 bases, and 5 bases lay outside the gene matches. Germline CDR1 reads SGHTA; CDR2 reads FQGNSA. CDR3 length equals 15 residues. The CDR3 coding sequence is TGTGCCAGCAGCGATACAGGGGGCTGGAACACTGAAGCTTTCTTT. Residues: CASSDTGGWNTEAFF. Complete variable domain (other parts from reference TRBV7-2 and TRBJ1-1): GAGVSQSPSNKVTEKGKDVELRCDPISGHTALYWYRQSLGQGLEFLIYFQGNSAPDKSGLPSDRFSAERTGGSVSTLTIQRTQQEDSAVYLCASSDTGGWNTEAFFGQGTRLTVV.

This clone has a handful of counts. The chain uses TRBV18 and TRBJ2-2; 9 nucleotides match TRBD1. The V segment lost 4 bases and the J segment 5 bases; nucleotides outside the gene matches: 5. The CDR3 extends over 15 amino acids. Per the germline V gene, CDR1 is KGHSH and CDR2 is LQKENI. CDR3 in amino acids: CASSLGQGNTGELFF. CDR3 nucleotide sequence: TGTGCCAGCTCACTGGGACAGGGAAATACCGGGGAGCTGTTTTTT.

V gene TRBV19 combines with J gene TRBJ1-1; 8 bases match TRBD1. CDR3 length: 16 amino acids. Per the germline V gene, CDR1 is LNHDA and CDR2 is SQIVND (reference sequence). J gave up 3 bases and V 0 bases, and 6 bases lay outside the gene matches. The CDR3, as DNA: TGTGCCAGTAGTATAGACGTCCAGGGGGCGGACACTGAAGCTTTCTTT. Its protein product is CASSIDVQGADTEAFF.

The chain employs TRBV20-1 and TRBJ2-1; the D gene is possibly TRBD1 (5 bases). The V and J ends lost 3 bases and 5 bases respectively, with 17 bases between them. The CDR3 loop spans 15 amino acids. In germline, CDR1 is DFQATT, CDR2 SNEGSKA (reference sequence). The DNA of the CDR3 is TGCAGTGCTAGTCCTCTCCAGGGCTTCAACAATGAGCAGTTCTTC. Translation gives CSASPLQGFNNEQFF.

The chain links TRBV6-5 to TRBJ1-1; D not resolved. Trimming took off 6 bases at V and 4 bases at J, with 15 bases between the two ends. The CDR3 has 14 amino acids. Germline V CDR1 and CDR2: MNHEY, SVGAGI. CDR3 region: CASSLFEPFTEAFF. As DNA, the CDR3 is TGTGCCAGCAGCCTATTCGAACCTTTCACTGAAGCTTTCTTT.

The chain is built from TRBV3-1 (or the pseudogene TRBV3-2) and TRBJ1-6; 7 positions agree with TRBD1. The germline V gene has CDR1 LGHDT and CDR2 YNNKEL (reference sequence). The CDR3 runs to 14 residues. V shed 3 bases and J 8 bases; nucleotides not matched to a gene: 4. CDR3 residues: CASSHRDSDSPLHF. The DNA for the CDR3 is TGTGCCAGCAGCCACCGGGACAGTGATTCACCCCTCCACTTT.

J is TRBJ2-1 and V is TRBV5-5; 7 nucleotides match TRBD2. There are 15 residues in the CDR3. Per the germline V gene, CDR1 is SGHKS and CDR2 is YYEKEE (reference sequence). Losses at the gene ends were 0 bases for V and 3 bases for J; bases not matched to a gene: 3. Here the CDR3 reads CASSLGASGYNEQFF. Written as DNA, the CDR3 is TGTGCCAGCAGCTTGGGGGCTAGCGGCTACAATGAGCAGTTCTTC.

The J gene is TRBJ1-2, the V gene TRBV18; weak D call: TRBD1 (5 bases). Trimming took 2 bases from V and 4 from J, leaving 23 bases between them. The CDR3 runs to 18 residues. Germline values: CDR1 KGHSH, CDR2 LQKENI. CDR3 sequence: CASSPNPTGPGVIYGYTF. DNA for the CDR3: TGTGCCAGCTCACCAAACCCCACCGGACCGGGGGTGATCTATGGCTACACCTTC.